This TCR beta chain was captured in a study of blood T cell repertoires in COVID-19. Turning to the study itself: Samples came from the United States, Italy and Spain, spanning acute and convalescent COVID-19. Sources were T cells, B-cell-depleted T cells, or PBMCs; the material itself was cDNA or gDNA.

The V end was cut by 0 bases, the J end by 13 bases, with 9 bases between. CDR3 length: 10 residues. Looked up from germline, CDR1 is DFQATT and CDR2 is SNEGSKA (reference sequence). Assignment of participants to cohorts was predicated upon participant-reported clinical history. In the authors' methods: From reference gene primer amplification, estimates of nucleated cell counts were derived. Profiling relied on immunoSEQ multiplex PCR, and the TCRdb table lists in-frame clones only, not all of them. That table furnishes V, J and clone size, whereas the DNA furnished D and trimming. The sample has 250,000 or so clones, 86% seen once.

Sequencing used PBMCs or T cells enriched from blood (not recorded which). The source of this sequence is a woman younger than 35 who had recovered from COVID-19. The chain employs TRBV20-1 and TRBJ2-5; D gene unclear. The CDR3 reads CSARDISPYF. CDR3 coding DNA: TGCAGTGCTAGAGATATTAGTCCGTACTTC.